The 3 T cell receptor beta chains in this list originate from one sample, sequenced in a study of siplizumab effects on memory and regulatory T cells. Profiled with immunoSEQ multiplex PCR; TCRdb holds only in-frame clones, not every one. This sample yields approximately 100,000 clones, of which 93% are seen a single time; over 0.15% belongs to the top ten. Sequencing was performed on non-Treg CD4+ T cells sorted from blood. The receptors stem from a human donor in good health.

About this clone: Other DNA sequences from this sample encode an identical CDR3 as well. The chain carries TRBV5-1 and TRBJ2-5; a weak D match, TRBD1 (5 bases). V was shortened by 0 bases and J by 4 bases, with 10 bases between the two germline ends. The CDR3 has 14 amino acids. CDR1 is SGHRS and CDR2 is YFSETQ in the germline V gene. The CDR3 region is CASSLEGARETQYF. DNA for the CDR3: TGCGCCAGCAGCTTGGAAGGGGCAAGAGAGACCCAGTACTTC.

This clone was detected once. The V gene is TRBV28, the J gene TRBJ1-1; 7 bases line up with TRBD1. This CDR3 is built from 15 residues. The V gene end was trimmed by 8 bases and the J gene end by 1 base; junction bases not matched to a gene: 10. Germline loops: CDR1 MDHEN, CDR2 SYDVKM. CDR3 in amino acids: CASFEDRTWNTEAFF. CDR3 sequence (DNA): TGTGCCAGCTTCGAGGACAGGACTTGGAACACTGAAGCTTTCTTT.

This clone was observed a few times. The chain has TRBV11-2 and TRBJ1-1; the D is unclear. CDR1 SGHAT and CDR2 FQNNGV come from the germline V gene. Trimming took 1 base from V and 11 from J, leaving 11 bases between them. This CDR3 region has 12 residues. CDR3 DNA: TGTGCCAGCAGCTTAGGGGTTAGAGACGCTTTCTTT. Protein sequence: CASSLGVRDAFF.